This T cell receptor beta chain was recorded in a study of PD-1 blockade in mismatch repair-deficient tumors. In regard to this clone: Its specificity is not known.

Study-level results: Rapid post-treatment expansion, then contraction, generally preceding radiologic response, marked tumor-resident clones.

From germline, CDR1 is MNHEY and CDR2 SMNVEV (reference sequence). V was cut by 6 bases and J by 0 bases, with 15 bases left in between. The CDR3 is 17 residues long. The TCR-sequenced patients were a few responders to pembrolizumab. Sequencing was performed with immunoSEQ multiplex PCR; in TCRdb, only in-frame clones are kept and a portion is missing. The data hold some 84,000 clones, with over 75% observed a single time. The genes are TRBV27 and TRBJ2-6; TRBD1 is a possible D gene (8 bases). The sequencing used peripheral blood, collected 12 weeks after starting pembrolizumab. The receptor was isolated from an adult with mismatch repair-deficient cancer. The CDR3 protein is CASSLDREGSGANVLTF. CDR3 nucleotides: TGTGCCAGCAGCCTGGACAGGGAGGGCTCTGGGGCCAACGTCCTGACTTTC.